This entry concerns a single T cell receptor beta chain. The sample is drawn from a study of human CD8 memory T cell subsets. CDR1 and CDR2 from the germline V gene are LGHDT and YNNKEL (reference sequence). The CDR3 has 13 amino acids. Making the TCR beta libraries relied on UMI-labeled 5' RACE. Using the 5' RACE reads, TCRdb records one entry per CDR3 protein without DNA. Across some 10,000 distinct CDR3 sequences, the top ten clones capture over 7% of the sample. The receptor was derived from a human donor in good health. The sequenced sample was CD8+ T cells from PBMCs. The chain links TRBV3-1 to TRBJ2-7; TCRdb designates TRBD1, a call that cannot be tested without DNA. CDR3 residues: CASSQATWGEQYF.